This T cell receptor beta chain was found in a study of cytomegalovirus exposure and HLA in healthy donors. Details on this clone: The target antigen is unknown.

The V gene end was trimmed by 6 bases and the J gene end by 7 bases; junction bases not matched to a gene: 5. The CDR3 extends over 12 amino acids. CDR1 is SQVTM and CDR2 is ANQGSEA in the germline V gene. Whole-study findings and limits: Researchers catalogued approximately 160 TCR beta chains as cytomegalovirus-associated.

The PCR was carried out with 60 Vbeta primers and 13 Jbeta primers. The method was immunoSEQ multiplex PCR; TCRdb's version includes in-frame clones alone and lacks a portion of them. In total, the table holds about 34,000 clones. The rearrangement uses TRBV29-1 and TRBJ1-5; the match to TRBD1 covers 8 bases. The receptor was derived from a woman aged 40 to 50 in good health and CMV-seropositive. The specimen was PBMCs. The DNA for the CDR3 is TGCAGCGTCGGACAGGGTGACCAGCCCCAGCATTTT. It codes for CSVGQGDQPQHF.